Listed below are T cell receptor beta chains from one sample, sequenced in a study of blood T cell repertoires in COVID-19. Some clones are missing from TCRdb's copy, which holds only in-frame ones; the method was immunoSEQ multiplex PCR. The sample has fewer than 400,000 clones, less than 85% seen once. Input material: PBMCs or T cells enriched from blood (not recorded which). The receptors shown here come from a woman in her twenties or thirties who had been exposed to COVID-19. Both conserved end residues are part of each CDR3. A D gene is named only where the DNA matches it firmly. Expanded clones get a size class; other rows say once, few or many, or leave the size out.

clone_size,v_call,d_call,j_call,cdr3_nt,cdr3_aa
NA,TRBV4-1,NA,TRBJ2-7,TGCGCCAGCAGCCAAGGCGAATTACAGGCTCGCGAGCAGTACTTC,CASSQGELQAREQYF
NA,TRBV5-1,NA,TRBJ1-2,TGCGCCAGCAGCTGGGGAGGTGACGAGAGGGGCTACACCTTC,CASSWGGDERGYTF
NA,TRBV11-3,NA,TRBJ2-3,TGTGCCAGCGCATCGAGGGGGGGGAACACAGATACGCAGTATTTT,CASASRGGNTDTQYF
NA,TRBV6-5,NA,TRBJ1-2,TGTGCCAGCAGCCCGTCGGGGGGCGACTATGGCTACACCTTC,CASSPSGGDYGYTF
NA,TRBV6-2/TRBV6-3,TRBD1,TRBJ1-1,TGTGCCAGCAGCCGTGGACAGGGAGCTGCTGAAGCTTTCTTT,CASSRGQGAAEAFF
NA,TRBV2,NA,TRBJ1-1,TGTGCCAGCAGTGTAATGAACACTGAAGCTTTCTTT,CASSVMNTEAFF
NA,TRBV7-3,TRBD2,TRBJ2-6,TGTGCCAGCAGCTTAGGAGCTAGCGGGAGTTCTGGGGCCAACGTCCTGACTTTC,CASSLGASGSSGANVLTF
once,TRBV7-9,TRBD1,TRBJ1-2,TGTGCCAGCAGTTCGACAACCGGGACAGGGAGCTATGGCTACACCTTC,CASSSTTGTGSYGYTF
once,TRBV19,NA,TRBJ2-7,TGTGCCAGTAGACCGGGACATTCCTACGAGCAGTACTTC,CASRPGHSYEQYF
NA,TRBV28,NA,TRBJ2-5,TGTGCCAGCGGGGCAGGACCTAGGGCGACCCAGTACTTC,CASGAGPRATQYF
NA,TRBV18,NA,TRBJ1-5,TGTGCCAGCTCACCAGACAATCTGGGGCCCCAGCATTTT,CASSPDNLGPQHF
NA,TRBV24-1,TRBD1,TRBJ2-1,TGTGCCACCAGTGGGACGGGACAGGGTGAAAATGAGCAGTTCTTC,CATSGTGQGENEQFF
NA,TRBV5-1,TRBD1,TRBJ2-3,TGCGCCAGCAGCTTGGGAGGGACAGGGGGCGCAGATACGCAGTATTTT,CASSLGGTGGADTQYF
NA,TRBV3-1/TRBV3-2,TRBD2,TRBJ2-5,TGTGCCAGCAGCCAAGAAACTAGCGGGAGGGACTACCAAGAGACCCAGTACTTC,CASSQETSGRDYQETQYF
NA,TRBV6-6,TRBD1,TRBJ2-5,TGTGCCATCCAAACAGGGGGTCGGCCCCAGTACTTC,CAIQTGGRPQYF
few,TRBV29-1,TRBD1,TRBJ1-2,TGCAGCGTTGATATAACAGGGGCCGGCTATGGCTACACCTTC,CSVDITGAGYGYTF
NA,TRBV3-1/TRBV3-2,NA,TRBJ1-2,TGTGCCAGCAGCCAAGATATTCAGGGCCTCTATGGCTACACCTTC,CASSQDIQGLYGYTF
NA,TRBV25-1,NA,TRBJ2-1,TGTGCCAGCAGTGAATACTCCATCGGGTCCTACAATGAGCAGTTCTTC,CASSEYSIGSYNEQFF
NA,TRBV5-1,NA,TRBJ1-1,TGCGCCAGCAGCTTGGAAGGAGGGCGAGGGAACACTGAAGCTTTCTTT,CASSLEGGRGNTEAFF
NA,TRBV28,NA,TRBJ2-7,TGTGCCAGCAGTTTAAACACCTACGAGCAGTACTTC,CASSLNTYEQYF
NA,TRBV12-3/TRBV12-4,NA,TRBJ2-7,TGTGCCAGCAGTGGGGGCTCCGAGCAGTACTTC,CASSGGSEQYF
NA,TRBV5-1,NA,TRBJ2-5,TGCGCCAGCAGCCCGACAGTTTTTAGGGAGACCCAGTACTTC,CASSPTVFRETQYF
NA,TRBV6-5,NA,TRBJ1-3,TGTGCCAGCACTACTGGAAACACCATATATTTT,CASTTGNTIYF
NA,TRBV27,TRBD1,TRBJ1-4,TGTGCCAGCAGTCATCGACAGGGGAGAGAAAAACTGTTTTTT,CASSHRQGREKLFF
few,TRBV21-1,NA,TRBJ2-1,TGTGCCAGCAGCAAATTCGAGCGGGAGCGTAATGAGCAGTTCTTC,CASSKFERERNEQFF
once,TRBV18,NA,TRBJ1-1,TGTGCCAGCTCACCACCGGCAGGCATGAACACTGAAGCTTTCTTT,CASSPPAGMNTEAFF
NA,TRBV14,NA,TRBJ1-2,TGTGCCAGCAGCCCAGGGATATCGCGCTATGGCTACACCTTC,CASSPGISRYGYTF
NA,TRBV4-3,NA,TRBJ1-2,TGCGCCAGCAGCCAAGAAGGAGGGCAGGGTCGTGGCTACACCTTC,CASSQEGGQGRGYTF
NA,TRBV28,TRBD1,TRBJ1-1,TGTGCCAGCAGTTTCGGGACAGGGGGCCCTAACACTGAAGCTTTCTTT,CASSFGTGGPNTEAFF
NA,TRBV5-5,NA,TRBJ1-1,TGTGCCAGCAGCGACAAGAACACTGAAGCTTTCTTT,CASSDKNTEAFF
NA,TRBV6-5,TRBD1,TRBJ1-2,TGTGCCAGCTCACAGGGGGCTAGTGGCTACACCTTC,CASSQGASGYTF
once,TRBV14,TRBD1,TRBJ1-1,TGTGCCAGCAGCCCAGTGACAGGGGCCTACACTGAAGCTTTCTTT,CASSPVTGAYTEAFF
NA,TRBV6-5,NA,TRBJ1-2,TGTGCCAGCAGCACGGTTCCTGAACATGGCTACACCTTC,CASSTVPEHGYTF
NA,TRBV7-3,TRBD2,TRBJ2-1,TGTGCCAGCAGCCCCTGGACTAGCGGGGGTTACAATGAGCAGTTCTTC,CASSPWTSGGYNEQFF
NA,TRBV28,NA,TRBJ1-2,TGTGCCAGCAGTTTATGGCTCGTGGAGGGGATCAACTATGGCTACACCTTC,CASSLWLVEGINYGYTF
NA,TRBV5-1,TRBD1,TRBJ2-7,TGCGCCAGCAGCTTGACAGGGGTGGTCTACGAGCAGTACTTC,CASSLTGVVYEQYF